Below are 25 T cell receptor beta chains sequenced from a single sample in a study of T cell repertoires in cytomegalovirus infection. MiXCR, run by TCRdb on the reads, gives a single entry per CDR3 protein. Of some 800,000 distinct CDR3 sequences listed, almost 30% are singletons. These receptors' antigens are unknown. Source: cultured CD8+ T cells from PBMCs, taken from culture after CMV antigen stimulation. The origin of the receptors is a human donor in good health (CMV status not recorded). Some clones in this sample may be carry-over from other donors' samples.

The chain is built from TRBV18 and TRBJ2-3; a possible D gene is TRBD1 (6 bases). Per the germline V gene, CDR1 is KGHSH and CDR2 is LQKENI. Trimming shortened V by 0 bases and J by 6 bases, and 10 bases separated the two germline ends. The CDR3 length is 14 residues. The CDR3 DNA reads TGTGCCAGCTCACCACCGGGGGCGCCGGATACGCAGTATTTT. Its translation is CASSPPGAPDTQYF.

The chain is built from TRBV14 and TRBJ2-2; D is possibly TRBD1 (6 bases). Germline loops: CDR1 SGHDN, CDR2 FVKESK. V was pared by 4 bases and J by 0 bases, with 12 bases between. The CDR3 extends over 16 amino acids. The CDR3 DNA follows: TGTGCCAGCAGCCCCCGACAGGCAACGAACACCGGGGAGCTGTTTTTT. It translates to CASSPRQATNTGELFF.

This chain uses TRBV12-3 or TRBV12-4 with TRBJ1-2, with D perhaps matching TRBD1 (5 bases). The CDR3 has 14 amino acids. V was shortened by 6 bases and J by 6 bases, with 17 bases between the two germline ends. CDR3 bases: TGTGCCAGCAGCTCCGCCGGGACCGCCGATGGCTACACCTTC. Protein sequence: CASSSAGTADGYTF.

This clonotype was detected a few times. V is TRBV7-8 and J is TRBJ2-1; D gene ambiguous. Trimming left V 5 bases short and J 4 bases short, with 9 bases between. The CDR3 runs to 13 residues. Germline V gives CDR1 SGHVS, CDR2 FQNEAQ. The CDR3 DNA sequence: TGTGCCAGCAGCGCCCTAATTTACAATGAGCAGTTCTTC. This encodes CASSALIYNEQFF.

There are a few counts of this clonotype. The chain uses TRBV7-9 and TRBJ2-1; D is perhaps TRBD2 (6 bases). V was pared by 5 bases and J by 6 bases, with 11 bases between. Germline loops: CDR1 SEHNR, CDR2 FQNEAQ (reference sequence). The CDR3 consists of 13 residues. CDR3 nucleotides: TGTGCCAGCAGCAAAAACGGGGGCAATGAGCAGTTCTTC. It codes for CASSKNGGNEQFF.

In this sample, this clonotype turned up a few times. This sequence joins TRBV7-9 and TRBJ2-5; no definite D call. V was shortened by 5 bases and J by 5 bases, with 18 bases between the two germline ends. Germline V lookup: CDR1 SEHNR, CDR2 FQNEAQ (reference sequence). The CDR3 is 15 amino acids. CDR3 in amino acids: CASSLPFRRTETQYF. In DNA, the CDR3 is TGTGCCAGCAGCCTCCCTTTTAGGCGAACCGAGACCCAGTACTTC. Using reference TRBV7-9 and TRBJ2-5 for the parts outside the CDR3, the full variable domain is DTGVSQNPRHKITKRGQNVTFRCDPISEHNRLYWYRQTLGQGPEFLTYFQNEAQLEKSRLLSDRFSAERPKGSFSTLEIQRTEQGDSAMYLCASSLPFRRTETQYFGPGTRLLVL.

CDR3 coding DNA: TGTGCCAGCAGCCAAGACGGGGTGTTTCAGCCCCAGCATTTT. Protein: CASSQDGVFQPQHF. The chain uses TRBV4-2 and TRBJ1-5; D remains ambiguous. Germline V gene lookup returns CDR1 LGHNA and CDR2 YNFKEQ. This CDR3 is 14 amino acids long. V lost 0 bases and J lost 6, with 9 bases in between.

This clonotype was picked up a small number of times. The gene calls are TRBV5-5 and TRBJ1-5; the D is unclear. Trimming removed 2 bases at V and 4 bases at J, with 10 bases between. CDR3 length: 14 residues. Per germline, CDR1 SGHKS and CDR2 YYEKEE (reference sequence). The CDR3: CASSFEPGNQPQHF. In nucleotides, the CDR3 is TGTGCCAGCAGCTTCGAGCCTGGGAATCAGCCCCAGCATTTT.

The J gene is TRBJ2-7, the V gene TRBV7-9; no reliable D call. This CDR3 contains 15 residues. Trimming pared 0 bases from V and 0 bases from J, leaving 9 bases between. Per the germline V gene, CDR1 is SEHNR and CDR2 is FQNEAQ (reference sequence). The CDR3 loop is CASSLALGSSYEQYF. In DNA, the CDR3 is TGTGCCAGCAGCTTAGCGCTGGGCAGCTCCTACGAGCAGTACTTC.

This sequence joins TRBV7-2 and TRBJ1-4; 10 bases map to TRBD1. This CDR3 contains 17 residues. V lost 1 base and J lost 6; bases outside the gene matches: 8. The V gene's germline CDR1 is SGHTA and CDR2 FQGNSA. CDR3 sequence reads: CASSLVSYGTGDEKLFF. CDR3 in DNA: TGTGCCAGCAGCTTAGTCAGTTACGGGACAGGGGATGAAAAACTGTTTTTT.

This clonotype appeared a few times. J is TRBJ1-4 and V is TRBV29-1, with TRBD1 identical over 8 bases. The CDR3 runs to 14 residues. J was trimmed by 6 bases and V by 7 bases; bases with no gene match: 10. CDR1 and CDR2 from the germline V gene are SQVTM and ANQGSEA. CDR3 loop: CSAQDQGADEKLFF. The CDR3 DNA follows: TGCAGCGCCCAAGACCAGGGGGCGGATGAAAAACTGTTTTTT. The full variable domain, its missing parts supplied by reference TRBV29-1 and TRBJ1-4, is SAVISQKPSRDICQRGTSLTIQCQVDSQVTMMFWYRQQPGQSLTLIATANQGSEATYESGFVIDKFPISRPNLTFSTLTVSNMSPEDSSIYLCSAQDQGADEKLFFGSGTQLSVL.

This chain joins TRBV27 and TRBJ1-5; D call uncertain. The length of the CDR3 is 16 residues. Germline lookup yields CDR1 MNHEY and CDR2 SMNVEV (reference sequence). Trimming removed 3 bases at V and 0 bases at J, with 12 bases between. The chain's CDR3 is CASSFSFPYSNQPQHF. The CDR3 region has the DNA TGTGCCAGCAGTTTCTCTTTCCCTTATAGCAATCAGCCCCAGCATTTT.

This clonotype showed up just a few times. The chain uses TRBV6-2 or TRBV6-3 and TRBJ2-4; D gene unclear. Germline lookup yields CDR1 MNHEY and CDR2 SVGEGT. Deletions cut 2 bases from V and 9 bases from J, with 5 bases between. The CDR3 consists of 11 residues. CDR3 sequence reads: CASSYRGIQYF. The CDR3 region has the DNA TGTGCCAGCAGTTACCGAGGCATTCAGTACTTC.

This clonotype was seen just once. CDR3 nucleotide sequence: TGTGCCAGCAGCTGGCCCCCCGGGGGTTCCACTGAAGCTTTCTTT. It codes for CASSWPPGGSTEAFF. V gene TRBV5-6 combines with J gene TRBJ1-1, with D tentatively TRBD1 (5 bases). V lost 3 bases and J lost 4, with 16 bases in between. Germline-derived CDR1 and CDR2 are SGHDT and YYEEEE. This CDR3 spans 15 amino acids. Full variable domain (remainder filled in from reference TRBV5-6 and TRBJ1-1): DAGVTQSPTHLIKTRGQQVTLRCSPKSGHDTVSWYQQALGQGPQFIFQYYEEEERQRGNFPDRFSGHQFPNYSSELNVNALLLGDSALYLCASSWPPGGSTEAFFGQGTRLTVV.

This chain uses TRBV4-2 with TRBJ2-7; 7 positions agree with TRBD1. V dropped 2 bases and J dropped 0; count of bases not matched to a gene: 13. CDR1 LGHNA and CDR2 YNFKEQ come from the germline V gene. CDR3 size: 18 residues. In DNA form, the CDR3 reads TGTGCCAGCAGCCAAAGTCCCCCGGACAGGCCCAGCTCCTACGAGCAGTACTTC. Its protein is CASSQSPPDRPSSYEQYF.

This clonotype was detected a few times. In DNA, the CDR3 is TGTGCCAGCAGTCCTGCCCCTGGGGGGGGAGAAGCTTTCTTT. The encoded protein is CASSPAPGGGEAFF. The V gene is TRBV27, the J gene TRBJ1-1; a possible D gene is TRBD1 (5 bases). The germline V and J ends were trimmed by 5 bases and 8 bases, with 18 bases remaining between them. The germline gives CDR1 MNHEY, CDR2 SMNVEV (reference sequence). The CDR3 has 14 amino acids.

This chain links TRBV10-1 with TRBJ2-4; TRBD1 is a possible D gene (6 bases). V was pared by 0 bases and J by 3 bases, with 9 bases between. Germline assignment: CDR1 WNHNN and CDR2 SYGVQD (reference sequence). This CDR3 contains 15 residues. The CDR3 loop is CASSESRGGKNIQYF. The CDR3 DNA is TGCGCCAGCAGTGAGTCCCGAGGGGGCAAAAACATTCAGTACTTC.

For the CDR3, the DNA is TGTGCCATCGGGACAGGGAATTACAATGAGCAGTTCTTC. Residues: CAIGTGNYNEQFF. The J gene is TRBJ2-1, the V gene TRBV10-3, with 9 bases fitting TRBD1. Germline CDR1 reads ENHRY; CDR2 reads SYGVKD. V trimming: 8 bases; J trimming: 4 bases; junction bases outside the gene matches: 3. The CDR3 runs to 13 residues.

In its sample, this clonotype was seen a few times. J is TRBJ2-5 and V is TRBV2; 8 nucleotides line up with TRBD1. Germline CDR1 and CDR2: SNHLY and FYNNEI. With V trimmed by 6 bases and J by 4 bases, 7 bases remained unmatched. CDR3 length: 14 amino acids. The CDR3 is CASRDPRGRETQYF. The CDR3 nucleotides read TGTGCCAGCAGGGATCCCAGGGGGCGAGAGACCCAGTACTTC. Combining the CDR3 with reference TRBV2 and TRBJ2-5 gives the whole variable domain EPEVTQTPSHQVTQMGQEVILRCVPISNHLYFYWYRQILGQKVEFLVSFYNNEISEKSEIFDDQFSVERPDGSNFTLKIRSTKLEDSAMYFCASRDPRGRETQYFGPGTRLLVL.

The genes are TRBV6-1 and TRBJ2-5; 11 nucleotides align to TRBD2. CDR3 length equals 15 residues. V shed 7 bases and J 5 bases; nucleotides not matched to a gene: 9. The germline gives CDR1 MNHNS, CDR2 SASEGT. The CDR3 sequence is CASKLTSGAGETQYF. DNA of the CDR3: TGTGCCAGCAAGCTGACTAGCGGGGCGGGGGAGACCCAGTACTTC.

The chain combines TRBV2 with TRBJ1-2; a possible D gene is TRBD1 (6 bases). Germline V gene data show CDR1 as SNHLY and CDR2 as FYNNEI. V was pared by 8 bases and J by 4 bases, with 14 bases between. The CDR3 runs to 13 residues. CDR3 nucleotide sequence: TGTGCCAGCCTTGTCGGCAGGGGCTATGGCTACACCTTC. Its protein is CASLVGRGYGYTF.

This clonotype occurred many times. The chain combines TRBV7-8 with TRBJ1-5; D remains ambiguous. The V gene's germline CDR1 is SGHVS and CDR2 FQNEAQ. The CDR3 has 15 amino acids. Trimming stripped 2 bases from V and 0 bases from J, with 8 bases between. The CDR3 loop is CASSLRPSSNQPQHF. DNA of the CDR3: TGTGCCAGCAGCTTACGACCCTCTAGCAATCAGCCCCAGCATTTT.

This clonotype was counted once. The chain employs TRBV13 and TRBJ1-1; maybe TRBD1 (5 bases). CDR3 length: 15 residues. Trimming removed 1 base from V and 1 base from J, with 10 bases in between. Germline loops: CDR1 PRHDT, CDR2 FYEKMQ (reference sequence). The CDR3 DNA is TGTGCCAGCAGCTTAGCAGGGCGAAGGAACACTGAAGCTTTCTTT. It codes for CASSLAGRRNTEAFF.

This chain's CDR3 is CSARVGITYEQYV. CDR3 nucleotide sequence: TGCAGTGCTAGAGTTGGTATCACCTACGAGCAGTACGTC. V is TRBV20-1 and J is TRBJ2-7, with no clear D. The V gene lost 1 base and the J gene lost 2 bases, with 9 bases spanning the gap. Per the germline V gene, CDR1 is DFQATT and CDR2 is SNEGSKA (reference sequence). CDR3 length: 13 residues.

This clonotype was recorded at least ten times. CDR3 protein: CASSLGSTGGELFF. As DNA, the CDR3 is TGTGCCAGCAGCTTAGGGTCTACCGGCGGGGAGCTGTTTTTT. V is TRBV7-6 and J is TRBJ2-2; D is ambiguous. Germline V gives CDR1 SGHVS, CDR2 FNYEAQ. The V end was cut by 1 base, the J end by 7 bases, with 10 bases between. The CDR3 is made up of 14 amino acids.